This is a list of T cell receptor beta chains from one sample in a study of monozygotic twins with inflammatory bowel disease. TCRdb reanalyzed the 5' RACE reads, giving one entry per CDR3 protein sequence and no DNA. The table gives under 200,000 distinct CDR3 sequences; the top ten clones make up over 2.5% of it. Input material: blood. The receptor source for this set is a human donor with ulcerative colitis or Crohn's disease, or a healthy co-twin of an affected twin (not recorded which). CDR3s include the opening cysteine and the closing phenylalanine or tryptophan.

>TRBV28|TRBJ2-6
CATGSHLQGRPPSSGANVLTF
>TRBV12-5|TRBJ2-1
CASGLGTSGNEQFF
>TRBV5-4|TRBJ2-2
CASSSEANTGELFF
>TRBV6-2/TRBV6-3|TRBJ2-1
CASSRIAPLAGGPVGDNEQFF
>TRBV5-4|TRBJ1-5
CASSLQGAEQPQHF
>TRBV20-1|TRBJ2-2
CSARDLGTSPGELFF
>TRBV6-1|TRBJ2-7
CASSEGLGRAYEQYF
>TRBV2|TRBJ2-7
CASGTGAMVQYF
>TRBV25-1|TRBJ2-2
CASSETRDRNTGELFF
>TRBV3-1|TRBJ2-7
CASSQAGGLFYEQYF
>TRBV5-1|TRBJ2-7
CASSLGPGEQYF
>TRBV11-2|TRBJ2-7
CASSLEQGSYEQYF
>TRBV30|TRBJ2-1
CAWRRGAAVSYNEQFF
>TRBV6-1|TRBJ1-4
CASSDPRGNEKLFF
>TRBV3-1|TRBJ2-7
CASSQSRDSYEQYF
>TRBV20-1|TRBJ2-7
CSARGSGSPYEQYF
>TRBV10-2|TRBJ2-1
CASRAPGLAAYNEQFF
>TRBV27|TRBJ1-5
CASSSGQTVSGQPQHF
>TRBV4-3|TRBJ2-7
CASSQGRSGNAREQYF
>TRBV7-2|TRBJ2-1
CASSLNSIYNEQFF
>TRBV7-2|TRBJ2-7
CASALGDEQYF
>TRBV27|TRBJ2-1
CASRRERGPHNEQFF
>TRBV28|TRBJ1-1
CASSYGTVNTEAFF
>TRBV3-1|TRBJ2-7
CASSQADRGHEQYF
>TRBV28|TRBJ2-2
CASSLTENTGELFF
>TRBV15|TRBJ1-2
CATSRDRSLAYYGYTF
>TRBV29-1|TRBJ2-5
CSVGHGQETQYF
>TRBV24-1|TRBJ1-5
CATSGGLGQPQHF
>TRBV30|TRBJ2-1
CAWSVALARQFF
>TRBV19|TRBJ2-1
CASSIRRGDEQFF
>TRBV7-9|TRBJ1-4
CASSWIGDINEKLFF
>TRBV12-3/TRBV12-4|TRBJ1-5
CASSPRGQGLQPQHF
>TRBV7-3|TRBJ2-1
CASSLTVVNEQFF
>TRBV9|TRBJ2-5
CASSVDSASDETQYF
>TRBV19|TRBJ2-2
CASSMVTGNGELFF
>TRBV5-1|TRBJ2-1
CASSLDSGGQENYNEQFF
>TRBV24-1|TRBJ2-3
CATSEPDGGTAPDTQYF
>TRBV9|TRBJ2-1
CASASGYYNEQFF
>TRBV5-6|TRBJ2-1
CASSPAGETYNEQFF